Each of the 17 T cell receptor beta chains below was sequenced from the same sample in a study of blood T cell repertoires in COVID-19. This table comes from immunoSEQ multiplex PCR, and its TCRdb copy is limited to in-frame clones, with some not included. The data show about 180,000 clones, 85% to 90% seen once. Sample: peripheral blood. These receptors came from a woman in her 70s with COVID-19, enrolled during active disease.

The chain is built from TRBV7-9 and TRBJ2-7; a weak D match, TRBD1 (5 bases). Trimming took off 0 bases at V and 0 bases at J, with 9 bases between the two ends. Germline V lookup: CDR1 SEHNR, CDR2 FQNEAQ (reference sequence). The CDR3 consists of 15 residues. CDR3 sequence reads: CASSLAFGASYEQYF. The CDR3 bases are TGTGCCAGCAGCTTAGCCTTTGGGGCCTCCTACGAGCAGTACTTC.

The chain employs TRBV9 and TRBJ1-1, with D possibly TRBD1 on 6 matching bases. V shed 6 bases and J shed 3 bases, with 12 bases lying between them. This CDR3 is 13 amino acids long. The germline gives CDR1 SGDLS, CDR2 YYNGEE. The CDR3 DNA is TGTGCCAGCACCAGCAGGGGTCACACTGAAGCTTTCTTT. Translated, it gives CASTSRGHTEAFF.

This clone was counted between two and nine times. The chain is built from TRBV19 and TRBJ2-7, with D maybe TRBD2 (6 bases). The CDR3 contains 13 residues. The V end lost 6 bases, the J end lost 3 bases, and 12 bases lay between the germline ends. Germline-derived CDR1 and CDR2 are LNHDA and SQIVND (reference sequence). CDR3 nucleotides: TGTGCCAGTAGCCCGACGGACTACTACGAGCAGTACTTC. Its protein product is CASSPTDYYEQYF.

The genes are TRBV5-1 and TRBJ2-3; 12 bases agree with TRBD2. Germline V gives CDR1 SGHRS, CDR2 YFSETQ. The CDR3 is made up of 18 amino acids. V shed 0 bases, J shed 0 bases, and the junction held 5 bases outside the gene matches. The CDR3 protein is CASSLGGTSGSSTDTQYF. The CDR3 nucleotides are TGCGCCAGCAGCTTGGGGGGGACTAGCGGGTCTAGCACAGATACGCAGTATTTT.

This sequence joins TRBV5-1 and TRBJ2-1; TRBD2 matches at 8 bases. Germline-derived CDR1 and CDR2 are SGHRS and YFSETQ. With 0 bases clipped from V and 9 bases from J, the junction kept 8 bases outside the gene matches. The CDR3 totals 15 residues. DNA for the CDR3: TGCGCCAGCAGCTTGGGATTGGCGGGAGGAATTGAGCAGTTCTTC. Its protein is CASSLGLAGGIEQFF.

This chain joins TRBV27 and TRBJ2-3, with 8 positions matching TRBD2. After removal of 3 bases from V and 6 bases from J, the junction contained 8 bases not matched to a gene. In germline, CDR1 is MNHEY, CDR2 SMNVEV (reference sequence). This CDR3 region has 15 residues. The CDR3 nucleotides are TGTGCCAGCAGTTTCGGAGCGGGAGTTGGGGATACGCAGTATTTT. Translated: CASSFGAGVGDTQYF.

The V gene is TRBV2, the J gene TRBJ1-3, with 8 bases matching TRBD1. V lost 6 bases, J lost 7 bases, and 5 bases stayed unmatched. The CDR3 has 13 residues. Germline loops: CDR1 SNHLY, CDR2 FYNNEI. The CDR3 DNA reads TGTGCCAGCAGGGACAGGGAGAGGAACACCATATATTTT. Translation: CASRDRERNTIYF.

Note on this clone: The junction and the germline gene differ at one end; a read error may be behind it. The V and J genes are TRBV11-2 and TRBJ2-1; 8 nucleotides line up with TRBD2. CDR1 and CDR2 (germline): SGHAT, FQNNGV. CDR3 size: 15 residues. This CDR3 reads CASTLREGSGNEQFF. For the CDR3, the DNA is TGTGCCAGCACCTTACGGGAGGGGAGTGGGAATGAGCAGTTCTTC.

The chain links TRBV11-2 to TRBJ1-4; tentatively, D is TRBD1 (5 bases). Germline loops: CDR1 SGHAT, CDR2 FQNNGV. This CDR3 region has 14 residues. Trimming removed 6 bases from V and 8 bases from J, with 16 bases in between. DNA of the CDR3: TGTGCCAGCAGTGAGGCAGGGTTAGGGGAAAAACTGTTTTTT. Translating it yields CASSEAGLGEKLFF.

J is TRBJ2-3 and V is TRBV7-3, with a possible D match to TRBD2 (6 bases). V was trimmed by 3 bases and J by 1 base, leaving 8 bases between them. This CDR3 spans 14 amino acids. Per germline, CDR1 SGHTA and CDR2 FQGTGA. The CDR3 here is CASSFGGGTDTQYF. The DNA for the CDR3 is TGTGCCAGCAGCTTCGGCGGGGGCACAGATACGCAGTATTTT.

The chain joins TRBV30 to TRBJ2-5; maybe TRBD2 (6 bases). The ends were cut back, 4 bases at V and 1 base at J, with 19 bases in the middle. This CDR3 is built from 16 residues. CDR1 is GTSNPN and CDR2 is SVGIG in the germline V gene (reference sequence). The CDR3 DNA is TGTGCCTGGACCTTTAGCGGTCTAGCGCCCCAAGAGACCCAGTACTTC. It is translated as CAWTFSGLAPQETQYF. Looking up the rest from reference TRBV30 and TRBJ2-5 gives the full variable domain: SQTIHQWPATLVQPVGSPLSLECTVEGTSNPNLYWYRQAAGRGLQLLFYSVGIGQISSEVPQNLSASRPQDRQFILSSKKLLLSDSGFYLCAWTFSGLAPQETQYFGPGTRLLVL.

The chain's CDR3 is CASSVRPGHGNEKLFF. CDR3 bases: TGTGCCAGCAGCGTCCGACCGGGACACGGTAATGAAAAACTGTTTTTT. V gene TRBV9 combines with J gene TRBJ1-4; D might be TRBD1 (6 bases). The CDR3 consists of 16 residues. V shed 2 bases and J shed 4 bases, with 15 bases lying between them. Germline V CDR1 and CDR2: SGDLS, YYNGEE.

This clone showed up just once. Other DNA sequences in the sample encode the same CDR3. The chain uses TRBV5-1 and TRBJ2-7; D call uncertain. V was pared by 5 bases and J by 3 bases, with 6 bases between. This CDR3 comprises 11 residues. Germline V gene lookup returns CDR1 SGHRS and CDR2 YFSETQ. CDR3 nucleotides: TGCGCCAGCAGTTCAAACTACGAGCAGTACTTC. Its protein product is CASSSNYEQYF.

This chain joins TRBV9 and TRBJ2-1; possibly TRBD1 for D (5 bases). Germline values: CDR1 SGDLS, CDR2 YYNGEE. V lost 2 bases, J lost 9 bases, and 12 bases lay in between. CDR3 length: 13 amino acids. CDR3 coding DNA: TGTGCCAGCAGCGTTCCCAGGGCAGGTGAGCAGTTCTTC. Protein: CASSVPRAGEQFF.

The chain carries TRBV19 and TRBJ1-1; tentative D call: TRBD1 (6 bases). This CDR3 has 13 amino acids. V was clipped by 2 bases and J by 4 bases, with 8 bases between them. Germline V lookup: CDR1 LNHDA, CDR2 SQIVND (reference sequence). In nucleotides, the CDR3 is TGTGCCAGTAGTATAAGAGGGGGCACTGAAGCTTTCTTT. Protein: CASSIRGGTEAFF.

This rearrangement joins TRBV29-1 to TRBJ1-1, with D hard to call. Trimming took 7 bases from V and 1 from J, leaving 10 bases between them. The CDR3 is made up of 12 amino acids. Germline-derived CDR1 and CDR2 are SQVTM and ANQGSEA. CDR3 loop: CSGGSGNTEAFF. In DNA form, the CDR3 reads TGCAGCGGGGGTTCCGGGAACACTGAAGCTTTCTTT.

The chain uses TRBV5-1 and TRBJ2-2, with unresolved D. Trimming pared 1 base from V and 6 bases from J, leaving 4 bases between. Germline CDR1 and CDR2: SGHRS and YFSETQ. CDR3 size: 12 residues. This chain's CDR3 is CASSLSAGELFF. The CDR3 DNA follows: TGCGCCAGCAGCTTGTCGGCCGGGGAGCTGTTTTTT.